This entry is about one T cell receptor beta chain. What it binds is unknown. This sample stems from a study of graft-versus-host responses after intestinal transplantation. In the study overall: Recipients had multivisceral, liver-intestinal, or isolated intestinal transplants. The recipients all started with anti-thymocyte globulin induction and then took tacrolimus and steroids for two to four years.

The CDR3 is 14 residues long. The V gene end was trimmed by 1 base and the J gene end by 2 bases; junction bases not matched to a gene: 0. Germline assignment: CDR1 SEHNR and CDR2 FQNEAQ (reference sequence). The protocol was immunoSEQ multiplex PCR, while the TCRdb copy is restricted to in-frame clones and leaves out a portion. This table has 90,000 to 120,000 clones, about 88% appearing once. The TCR comes from a human donor who received an intestinal transplant. The chain uses TRBV7-9 and TRBJ2-5; TRBD2 matches 8 bases. Material: unstimulated CD4+ T cells sorted from spleen or lymph node cells, obtained before intestinal transplant. CDR3 sequence reads: CASSLGLAQETQYF. The CDR3 DNA sequence: TGTGCCAGCAGCTTAGGACTAGCGCAAGAGACCCAGTACTTC.